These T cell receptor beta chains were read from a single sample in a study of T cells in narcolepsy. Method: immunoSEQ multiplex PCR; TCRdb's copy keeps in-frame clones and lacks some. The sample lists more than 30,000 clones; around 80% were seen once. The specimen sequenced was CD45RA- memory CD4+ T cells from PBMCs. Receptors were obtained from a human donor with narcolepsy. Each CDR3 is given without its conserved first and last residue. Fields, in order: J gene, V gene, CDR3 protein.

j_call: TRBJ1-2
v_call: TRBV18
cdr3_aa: ASSPTGLANYGYT

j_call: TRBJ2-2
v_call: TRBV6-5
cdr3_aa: ASSRLAASGELF

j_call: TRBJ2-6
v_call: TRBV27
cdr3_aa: ASSLDRGAAGANVLT

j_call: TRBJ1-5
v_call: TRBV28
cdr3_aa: ASSQGGVQPQH

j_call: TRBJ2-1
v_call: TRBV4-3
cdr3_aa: ASSQDRGHTGF

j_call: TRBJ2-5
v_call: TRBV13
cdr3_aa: ASSSSAQDFQETQY

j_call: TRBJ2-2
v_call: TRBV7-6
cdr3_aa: ASSLDRANTGELF

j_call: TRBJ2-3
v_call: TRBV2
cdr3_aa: ASSASGTRTDTQY

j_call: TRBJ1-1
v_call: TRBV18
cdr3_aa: ASSPPRVENTEAF

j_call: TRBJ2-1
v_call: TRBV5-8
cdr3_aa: ASSFILSDRDNEQF

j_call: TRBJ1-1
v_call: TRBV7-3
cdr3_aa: ASSQGQVQTEAF

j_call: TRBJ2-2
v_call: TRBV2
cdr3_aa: ASSGTRTSGGASGELF

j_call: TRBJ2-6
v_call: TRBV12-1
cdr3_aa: ASSFSPRGGSGANVLT

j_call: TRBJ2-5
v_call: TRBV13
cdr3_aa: ASSLGASGLLETQY

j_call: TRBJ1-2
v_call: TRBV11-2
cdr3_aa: ASSLGGAGPGGYT

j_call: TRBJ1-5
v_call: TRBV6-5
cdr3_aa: ASGDLDQPQH

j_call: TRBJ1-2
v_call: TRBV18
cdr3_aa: ASSPPSSPTGAGLGYI

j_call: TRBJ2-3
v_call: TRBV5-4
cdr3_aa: ASSPHPPSGGATDTQY

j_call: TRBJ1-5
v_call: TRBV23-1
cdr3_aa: ASSHWGGGNQPQH

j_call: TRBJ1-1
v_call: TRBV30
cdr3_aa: AWRGTITEAF

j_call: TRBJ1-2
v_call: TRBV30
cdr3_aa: AWSAGTQNYGYT

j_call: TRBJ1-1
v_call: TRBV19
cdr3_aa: ASSIDSRPNTEAF

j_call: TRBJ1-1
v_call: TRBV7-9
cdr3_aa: ASSLETGPNTEAF

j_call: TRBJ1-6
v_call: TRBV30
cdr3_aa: AWGTGTSGSPLH

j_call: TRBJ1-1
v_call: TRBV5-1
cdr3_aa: ASSLVPGQGEAF

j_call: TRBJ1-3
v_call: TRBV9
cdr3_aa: ASSEQGEGNTIY

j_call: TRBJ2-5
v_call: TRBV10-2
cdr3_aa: ASRAIGSQETQY

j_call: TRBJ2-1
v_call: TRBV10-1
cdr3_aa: ASRPSGGAFNEQF

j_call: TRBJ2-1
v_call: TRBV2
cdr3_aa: ASGRGQGRNEQF

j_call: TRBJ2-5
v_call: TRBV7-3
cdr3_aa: ASSLRTRETQY

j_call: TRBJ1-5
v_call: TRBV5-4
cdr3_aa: ASSSLGAGSNQPQH

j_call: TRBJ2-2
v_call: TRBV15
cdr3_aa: ATSGSGTGHSGELF

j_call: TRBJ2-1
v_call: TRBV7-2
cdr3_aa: ASSLRTGRILYNEQF

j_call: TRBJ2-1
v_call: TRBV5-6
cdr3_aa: ASSFAGPRGNEQF

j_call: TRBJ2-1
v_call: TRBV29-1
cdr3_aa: SGGEGVYNEQF

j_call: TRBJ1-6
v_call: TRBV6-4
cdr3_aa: ASSPGTNNSPLH

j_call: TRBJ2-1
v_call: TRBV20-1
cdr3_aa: SARALGEQF

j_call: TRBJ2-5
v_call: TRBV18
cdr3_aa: ASSPRVAGGLETQY

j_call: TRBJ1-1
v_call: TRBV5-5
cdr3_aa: ASSLRPTGAMNTEAF

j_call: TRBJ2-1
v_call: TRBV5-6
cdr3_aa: ASSLTSGTGEF

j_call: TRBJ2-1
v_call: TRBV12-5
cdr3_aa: ASGRDFNNEQF

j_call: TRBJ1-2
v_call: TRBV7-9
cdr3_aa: ASSLEAGNYGYT

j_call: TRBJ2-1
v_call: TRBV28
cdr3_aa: ASSLTGGQVEQF

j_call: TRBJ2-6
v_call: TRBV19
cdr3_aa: ASSIQATGANVLT

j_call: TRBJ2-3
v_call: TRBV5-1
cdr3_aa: ASSLERGHTQY

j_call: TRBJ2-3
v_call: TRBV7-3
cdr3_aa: ASSPTGGFSTDTQY

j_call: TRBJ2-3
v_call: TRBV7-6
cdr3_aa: ASSLSVGTGTDTQY

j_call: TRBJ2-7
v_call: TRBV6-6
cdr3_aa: ASSRRTGPGEQY

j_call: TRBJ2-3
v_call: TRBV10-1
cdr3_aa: ASSEGGGPDTQY